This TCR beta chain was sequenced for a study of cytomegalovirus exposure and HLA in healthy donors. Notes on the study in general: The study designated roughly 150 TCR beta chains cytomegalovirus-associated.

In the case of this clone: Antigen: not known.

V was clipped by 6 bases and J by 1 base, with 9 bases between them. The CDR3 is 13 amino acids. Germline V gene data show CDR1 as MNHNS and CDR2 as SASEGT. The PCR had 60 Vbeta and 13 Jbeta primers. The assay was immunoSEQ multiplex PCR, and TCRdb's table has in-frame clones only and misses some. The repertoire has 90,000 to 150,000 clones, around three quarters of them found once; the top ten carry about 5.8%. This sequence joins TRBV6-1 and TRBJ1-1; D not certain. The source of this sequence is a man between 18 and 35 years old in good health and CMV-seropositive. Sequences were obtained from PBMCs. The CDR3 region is CASSLTGNTEAFF. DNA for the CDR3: TGTGCCAGCAGCCTGACGGGGAACACTGAAGCTTTCTTT.